The entry below gives a single T cell receptor (beta chain) sequence along with its context. Its antigen is unidentified. Only in-frame clones appear in the TCRdb table, and some are missing; sequencing was by immunoSEQ multiplex PCR. The top ten hold about 1.8% of the sample, which has 550,000 to 700,000 clones, around 73% seen once. The sample is drawn from a study of shared clonotypes between healthy human individuals. Study-level results: A handful of donors showed sharing of about 4.7% of naive CD4 clonotypes.

Germline lookup yields CDR1 SGHVS and CDR2 FQNEAQ. CDR3 length: 16 residues. V gave up 1 base and J gave up 2 bases, with 12 bases separating them. The chain has TRBV7-8 and TRBJ1-5; no firm D call. This clonotype originated in a woman in her 30s in good health. The sample was memory CD4+ T cells sorted from blood. Subset meaning: CD45RA-negative fraction. The CDR3 region has the DNA TGTGCCAGCAGCTTAGGTCTGGGGAGGGGCAATCAGCCCCAGCATTTT. Protein: CASSLGLGRGNQPQHF.